This TCR beta chain came from a study of blood T cell repertoires in COVID-19 (dated by TCRdb to about 2020). Regarding the complete study: Samples from collaborators originated in the United States, Italy and Spain and spanned both the acute and convalescent phases of COVID-19. The prospective study material was composed of cDNA or gDNA derived from T cells, B-cell-depleted T cells, or PBMCs. Deeply sampled blood TCRbeta repertoires from subjects exposed to, actively infected with, or recovered from COVID-19 were included in the dataset. The repertoires were released in a freely available public database meant as a resource for research on the immune response to SARS-CoV-2. The samples were drawn from two sources: the first 160 participants of the ongoing ImmuneRACE study, and fewer than 1,500 subjects contributed by 6 global collaborators. Nearly every sample came with metadata listing a de-identified subject ID, COVID-19 status, age in years and sex. HLA class I and class II types, where available, came from metadata supplied by the sample provider rather than from assay-based typing.

TCRbeta CDR3 regions were amplified from genomic DNA by means of the immunoSEQ Assay, a bias-controlled multiplex PCR. The original methods were these. Nucleated cell counts per sample were estimated from amplification of reference gene primers within the assay. To quantify the absolute abundance of each unique TCRbeta CDR3 rearrangement, sequence reads were collapsed and filtered. For each sample, productive Simpson clonality was calculated as the square root of Simpson's diversity index over productive rearrangements. Not all clones reach the TCRdb copy of this immuneACCESS table, which keeps in-frame sequences only. Checked studies attribute under half of the gap to unresolved V genes and leave the rest unexplained. Clone size and the V and J calls come from that table; the DNA yielded D and trimming. The sample has some 200,000 clones on record, 81% of them singletons. 9.5% to 15% of the sample is in the top ten clones.

For CDR1 and CDR2, the germline V gene (reference sequence) lists LGHDT and YNNKEL. Trimmed from V: 0 bases; trimmed from J: 0 bases; junction bases lacking a gene match: 11. From the cysteine up to the phenylalanine, the CDR3 has a length of 19 residues. This entry keeps only the CDR3 DNA: 57 bases, framed from base 1. On this clone: Its binding antigen is unknown. Nothing much larger sits one base from this clone, and base qualities are not available.

At one collaborating source in Seattle, patients were enrolled during active infection and were followed longitudinally through the course of disease. Collaborating institutions collected whole blood in K2EDTA tubes following their own protocols. For TCRbeta analysis, collaborators shipped samples in one of three forms: frozen whole blood, isolated PBMCs, or DNA extracted from either of those sample types. General conclusions and limits of the study: The amount of clinical and demographic metadata varied by source and participant and was provided uncurated.

This TCR was recovered from a woman aged 80 or older with COVID-19, enrolled during active disease. The V gene is TRBV3-1 (or the pseudogene TRBV3-2) and the J gene is TRBJ2-3, with TRBD2 matching 8 junction bases. The sample consisted of peripheral blood. The CDR3 corresponds to CASSQESPATSASTDTQYF. The sequenced DNA is TGTGCCAGCAGCCAAGAAAGCCCCGCGACTAGCGCTAGCACAGATACGCAGTATTTT.